The clone carrying this TCR beta chain showed up just once. The sample belongs to a study of blood T cell repertoires in COVID-19. Germline CDR1 reads MGHRA; CDR2 reads YSYEKL. The CDR3 extends over 15 amino acids. Trimming took off 1 base at V and 3 bases at J, with 11 bases between the two ends. Under the authors' procedure: Amplification of reference gene primers provided the estimated nucleated cell counts. Sequencing was performed with immunoSEQ multiplex PCR; in TCRdb, only in-frame clones are kept and a portion is missing. V and J calls and clone size are as listed in that table; D and trimming were resolved from the DNA. Among tens of thousands of clones, around 88% were seen once, and the ten largest hold 18%.

The chain carries TRBV4-1 and TRBJ2-3; tentatively, D is TRBD2 (6 bases). This clonotype originated in a human donor in a cohort sampled during active COVID-19. Sequencing was carried out using peripheral blood. CDR3 residues: CASSQARLVTDTQYF. Here the CDR3 DNA reads TGCGCCAGCAGCCAAGCCAGACTAGTAACAGATACGCAGTATTTT.